The entry below gives a single TCR beta chain sequence along with its context. Its antigen is still unknown. This record comes from a study of shared clonotypes between healthy human individuals. Study-level background: CD4 naive cells filled three plates per donor, CD4 memory three, CD8 naive two and CD8 memory one.

In germline, CDR1 is SGHDN, CDR2 FVKESK. Trimming cost V 5 bases and J 8 bases, with 18 bases left between them. CDR3 length equals 14 residues. Each subset's genomic DNA was split evenly across several immunoSEQ plates. As handled by the study authors: Filtering differed because ImmunoSEQ produced junction-only sequences that carried no quality scores. Only in-frame clones appear in the TCRdb table, and some are missing; sequencing was by immunoSEQ multiplex PCR. Clonal size and the V and J genes are those of that table, whereas D and trimming came from the DNA. The repertoire has approximately 1.5 million clones, 98% to 99% of them found once; the top ten carry around 0.33%. Study findings and constraints: The study found lower generation probabilities in non-shared clonotypes than in those shared by all four donors.

This receptor was identified in a man aged 25-45 years in good health. The source material was naive CD4+ T cells sorted from blood. Described subset: CD45RA+ positively selected. The chain employs TRBV14 and TRBJ1-2; D uncertain. The CDR3 spells CASSYLPGGYGYTF. The CDR3 nucleotides are TGTGCCAGCAGCTATCTTCCTGGCGGCTACGGCTACACCTTC.